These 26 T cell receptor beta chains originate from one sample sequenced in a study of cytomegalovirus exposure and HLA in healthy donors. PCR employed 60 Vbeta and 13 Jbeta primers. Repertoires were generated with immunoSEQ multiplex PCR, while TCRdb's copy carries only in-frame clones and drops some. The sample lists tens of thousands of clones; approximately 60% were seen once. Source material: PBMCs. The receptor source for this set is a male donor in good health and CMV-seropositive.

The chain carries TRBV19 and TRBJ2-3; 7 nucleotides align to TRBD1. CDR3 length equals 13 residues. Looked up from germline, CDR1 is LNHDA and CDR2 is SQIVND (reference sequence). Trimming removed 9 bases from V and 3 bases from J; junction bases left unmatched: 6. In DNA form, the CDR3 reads TGTGCCAGCCGAGACAGGGCGACAGATACGCAGTATTTT. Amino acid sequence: CASRDRATDTQYF.

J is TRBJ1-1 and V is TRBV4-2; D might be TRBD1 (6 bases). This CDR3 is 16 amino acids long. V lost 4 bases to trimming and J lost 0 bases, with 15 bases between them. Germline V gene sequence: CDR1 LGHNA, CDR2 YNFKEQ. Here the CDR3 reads CASSPAAGQMNTEAFF. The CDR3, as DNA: TGTGCCAGCAGCCCTGCGGCCGGACAGATGAACACTGAAGCTTTCTTT.

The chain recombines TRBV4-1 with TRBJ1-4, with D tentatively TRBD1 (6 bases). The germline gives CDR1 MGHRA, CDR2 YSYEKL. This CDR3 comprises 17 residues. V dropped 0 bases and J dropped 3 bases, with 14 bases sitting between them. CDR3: CASSQEGSGAANEKLFF. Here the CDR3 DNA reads TGCGCCAGCAGCCAAGAAGGGTCAGGGGCGGCTAATGAAAAACTGTTTTTT.

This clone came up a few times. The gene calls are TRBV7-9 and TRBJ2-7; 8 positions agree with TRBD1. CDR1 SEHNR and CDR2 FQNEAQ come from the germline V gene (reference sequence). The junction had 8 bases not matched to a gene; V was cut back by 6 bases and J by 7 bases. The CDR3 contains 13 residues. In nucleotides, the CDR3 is TGTGCCAGCAGGTGGGAACAGGGGGTTGAGCAGTACTTC. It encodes CASRWEQGVEQYF.

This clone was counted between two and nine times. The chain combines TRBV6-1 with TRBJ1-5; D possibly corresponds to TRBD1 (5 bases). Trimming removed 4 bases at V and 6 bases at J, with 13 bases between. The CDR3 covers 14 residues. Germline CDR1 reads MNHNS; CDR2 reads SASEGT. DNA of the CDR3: TGTGCCAGCAGTGGCCCGGGAGACAGTCAGCCCCAGCATTTT. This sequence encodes CASSGPGDSQPQHF.

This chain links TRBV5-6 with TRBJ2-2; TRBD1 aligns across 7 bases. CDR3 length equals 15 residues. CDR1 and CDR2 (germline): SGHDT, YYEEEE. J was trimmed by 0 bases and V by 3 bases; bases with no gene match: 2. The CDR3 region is CASSSGTANTGELFF. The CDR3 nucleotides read TGTGCCAGCAGCTCTGGGACAGCGAACACCGGGGAGCTGTTTTTT. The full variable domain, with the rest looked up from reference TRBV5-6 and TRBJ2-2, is DAGVTQSPTHLIKTRGQQVTLRCSPKSGHDTVSWYQQALGQGPQFIFQYYEEEERQRGNFPDRFSGHQFPNYSSELNVNALLLGDSALYLCASSSGTANTGELFFGEGSRLTVL.

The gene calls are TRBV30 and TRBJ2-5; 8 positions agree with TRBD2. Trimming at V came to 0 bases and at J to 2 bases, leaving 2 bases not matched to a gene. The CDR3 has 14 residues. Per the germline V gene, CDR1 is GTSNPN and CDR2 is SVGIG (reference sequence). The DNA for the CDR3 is TGTGCCTGGAGTGTGGCGGGAGGACAAGAGACCCAGTACTTC. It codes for CAWSVAGGQETQYF.

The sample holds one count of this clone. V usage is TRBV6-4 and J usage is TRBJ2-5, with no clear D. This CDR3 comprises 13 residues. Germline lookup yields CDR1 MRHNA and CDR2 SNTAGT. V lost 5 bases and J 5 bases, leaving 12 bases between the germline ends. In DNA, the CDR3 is TGTGCCAGCAGTCCACGACGAGGCGAGACCCAGTACTTC. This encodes CASSPRRGETQYF.

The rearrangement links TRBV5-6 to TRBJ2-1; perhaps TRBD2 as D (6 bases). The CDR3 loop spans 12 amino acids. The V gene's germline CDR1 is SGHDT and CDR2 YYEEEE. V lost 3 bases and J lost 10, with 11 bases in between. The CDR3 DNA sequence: TGTGCCAGCAGCTCCTCCGGGAGCGAGCAGTTCTTC. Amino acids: CASSSSGSEQFF. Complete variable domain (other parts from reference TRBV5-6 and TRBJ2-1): DAGVTQSPTHLIKTRGQQVTLRCSPKSGHDTVSWYQQALGQGPQFIFQYYEEEERQRGNFPDRFSGHQFPNYSSELNVNALLLGDSALYLCASSSSGSEQFFGPGTRLTVL.

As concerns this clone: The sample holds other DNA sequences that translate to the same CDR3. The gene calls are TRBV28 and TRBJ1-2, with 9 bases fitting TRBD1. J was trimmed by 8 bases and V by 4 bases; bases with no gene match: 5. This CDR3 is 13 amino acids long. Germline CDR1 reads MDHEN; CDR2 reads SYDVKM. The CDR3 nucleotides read TGTGCCAGCAGTTCCGGACAGGGGCGGGGCTACACCTTC. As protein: CASSSGQGRGYTF.

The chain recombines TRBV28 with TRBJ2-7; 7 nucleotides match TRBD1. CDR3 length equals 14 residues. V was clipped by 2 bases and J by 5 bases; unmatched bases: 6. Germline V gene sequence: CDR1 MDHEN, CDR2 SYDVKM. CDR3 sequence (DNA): TGTGCCAGCAGTTTACCAGGGGGTGGAAACGAGCAGTACTTC. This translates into CASSLPGGGNEQYF.

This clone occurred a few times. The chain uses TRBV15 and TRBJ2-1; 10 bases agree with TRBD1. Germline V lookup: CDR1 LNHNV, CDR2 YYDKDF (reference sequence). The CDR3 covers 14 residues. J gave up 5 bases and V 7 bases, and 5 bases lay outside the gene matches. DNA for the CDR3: TGTGCCACCACGTGGACAGGGGGACACAATGAGCAGTTCTTC. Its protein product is CATTWTGGHNEQFF.

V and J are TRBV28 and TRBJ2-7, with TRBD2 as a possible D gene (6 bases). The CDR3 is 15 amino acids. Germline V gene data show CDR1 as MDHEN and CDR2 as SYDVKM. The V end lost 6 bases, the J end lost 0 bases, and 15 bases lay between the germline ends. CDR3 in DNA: TGTGCCAGCAGCTCATATCCGGAGGGCTCCTACGAGCAGTACTTC. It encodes CASSSYPEGSYEQYF.

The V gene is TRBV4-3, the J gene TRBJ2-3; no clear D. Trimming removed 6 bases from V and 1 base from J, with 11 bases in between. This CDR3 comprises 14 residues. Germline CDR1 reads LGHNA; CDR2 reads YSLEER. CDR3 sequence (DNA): TGCGCCAGCAGTCAAACTGCGGGCACAGATACGCAGTATTTT. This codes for CASSQTAGTDTQYF.

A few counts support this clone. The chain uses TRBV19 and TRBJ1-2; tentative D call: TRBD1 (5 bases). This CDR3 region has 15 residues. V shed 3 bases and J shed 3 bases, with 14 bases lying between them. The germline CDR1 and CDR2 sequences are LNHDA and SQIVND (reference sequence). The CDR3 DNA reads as TGTGCCAGTAGTATCGATGTCGACAGCTACTATGGCTACACCTTC. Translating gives CASSIDVDSYYGYTF.

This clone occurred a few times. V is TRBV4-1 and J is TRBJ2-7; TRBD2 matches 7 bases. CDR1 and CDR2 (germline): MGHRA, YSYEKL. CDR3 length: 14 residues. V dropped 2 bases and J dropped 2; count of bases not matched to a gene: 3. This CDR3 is CASSQTSETYEQYF. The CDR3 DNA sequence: TGCGCCAGCAGCCAAACTAGCGAGACCTACGAGCAGTACTTC.

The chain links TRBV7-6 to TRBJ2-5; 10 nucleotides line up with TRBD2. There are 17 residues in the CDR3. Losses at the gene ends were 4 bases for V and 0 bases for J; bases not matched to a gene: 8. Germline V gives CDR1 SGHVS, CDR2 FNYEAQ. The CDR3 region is CASSSEVGLADQETQYF. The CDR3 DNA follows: TGTGCCAGCAGCTCGGAGGTCGGACTAGCGGACCAAGAGACCCAGTACTTC.

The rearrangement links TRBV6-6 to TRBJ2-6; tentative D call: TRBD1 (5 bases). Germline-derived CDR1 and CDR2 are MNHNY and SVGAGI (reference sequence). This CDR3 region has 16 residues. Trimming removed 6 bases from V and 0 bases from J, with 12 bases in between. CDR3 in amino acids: CASSHTGSSGANVLTF. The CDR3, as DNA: TGTGCCAGCAGCCACACAGGTTCCTCTGGGGCCAACGTCCTGACTTTC.

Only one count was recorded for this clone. The CDR3 DNA reads as TGTGCCAGCAGCCGCAGCGGGAGGGGCGCGAATGAGCAGTTCTTC. Translated: CASSRSGRGANEQFF. V and J are TRBV7-3 and TRBJ2-1; 10 bases line up with TRBD2. This CDR3 is 15 amino acids long. Germline loops: CDR1 SGHTA, CDR2 FQGTGA. Trimming at V came to 5 bases and at J to 7 bases, leaving 8 bases not matched to a gene.

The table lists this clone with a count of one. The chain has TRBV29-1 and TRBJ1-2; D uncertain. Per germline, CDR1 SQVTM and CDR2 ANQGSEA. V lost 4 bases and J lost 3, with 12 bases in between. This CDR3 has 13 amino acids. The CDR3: CSVGGALDYGYTF. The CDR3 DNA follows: TGCAGCGTTGGCGGAGCCTTGGACTATGGCTACACCTTC.

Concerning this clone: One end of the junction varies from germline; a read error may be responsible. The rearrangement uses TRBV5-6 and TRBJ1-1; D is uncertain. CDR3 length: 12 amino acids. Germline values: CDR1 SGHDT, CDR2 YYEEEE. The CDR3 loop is CASSLMNSEAFF. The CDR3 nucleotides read TGTGCCAGCAGCTTAATGAACTCTGAAGCTTTCTTT.

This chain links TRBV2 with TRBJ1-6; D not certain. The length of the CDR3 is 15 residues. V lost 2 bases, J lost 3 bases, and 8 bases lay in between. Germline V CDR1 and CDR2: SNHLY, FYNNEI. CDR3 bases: TGTGCCAGCAGTGAAACCGGGGACTATAATTCACCCCTCCACTTT. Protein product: CASSETGDYNSPLHF.

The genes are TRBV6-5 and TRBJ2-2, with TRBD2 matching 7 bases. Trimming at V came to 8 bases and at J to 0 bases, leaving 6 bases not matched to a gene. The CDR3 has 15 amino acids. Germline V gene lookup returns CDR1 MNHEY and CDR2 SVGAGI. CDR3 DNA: TGTGCCAGCGGTGCGGGAGCGACGAACACCGGGGAGCTGTTTTTT. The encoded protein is CASGAGATNTGELFF.

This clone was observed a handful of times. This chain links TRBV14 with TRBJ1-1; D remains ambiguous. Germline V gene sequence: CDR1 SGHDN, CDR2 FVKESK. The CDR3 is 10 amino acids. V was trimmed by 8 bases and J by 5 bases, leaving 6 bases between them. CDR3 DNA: TGTGCCAGCGGCGGAACTGAAGCTTTCTTT. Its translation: CASGGTEAFF.

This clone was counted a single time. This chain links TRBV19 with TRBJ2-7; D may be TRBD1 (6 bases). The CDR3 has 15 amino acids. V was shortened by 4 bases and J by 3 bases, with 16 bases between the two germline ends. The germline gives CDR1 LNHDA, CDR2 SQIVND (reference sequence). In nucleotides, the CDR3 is TGTGCCAGTAGTAAGGACAGCCGTGCCATCTACGAGCAGTACTTC. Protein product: CASSKDSRAIYEQYF.

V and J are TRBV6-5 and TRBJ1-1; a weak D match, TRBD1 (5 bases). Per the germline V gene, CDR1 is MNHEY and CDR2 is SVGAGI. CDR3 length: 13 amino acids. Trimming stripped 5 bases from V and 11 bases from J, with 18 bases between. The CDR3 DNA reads TGTGCCAGCAGTAGCGGGACTCCCTACGGGGCTTTCTTT. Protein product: CASSSGTPYGAFF.